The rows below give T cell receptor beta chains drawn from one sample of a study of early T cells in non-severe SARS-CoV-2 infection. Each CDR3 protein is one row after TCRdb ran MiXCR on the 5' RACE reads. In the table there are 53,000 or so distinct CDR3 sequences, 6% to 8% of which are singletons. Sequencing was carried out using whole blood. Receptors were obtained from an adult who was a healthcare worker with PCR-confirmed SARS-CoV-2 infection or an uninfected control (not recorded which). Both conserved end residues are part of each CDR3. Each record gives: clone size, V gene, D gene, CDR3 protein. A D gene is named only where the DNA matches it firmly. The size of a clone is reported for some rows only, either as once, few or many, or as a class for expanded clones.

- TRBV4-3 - CASSQGSGGRGADTQYF
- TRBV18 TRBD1 CASSLHTGEGTEAFF
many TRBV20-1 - CSARVPHDYNEQFF
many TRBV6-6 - CASSPGLLDSPLHF
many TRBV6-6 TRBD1 CASSYLPGTENYNEQFF
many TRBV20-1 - CSARVPDSTDTQYF
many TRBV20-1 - CSADLGGGYGYTF
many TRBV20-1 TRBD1 CSASWDRKQETQYF
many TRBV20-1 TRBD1 CSTQGGFDNEQFF
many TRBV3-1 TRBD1 CASRDRGDNSPLHF
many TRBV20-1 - CSASPASGGTEAFF
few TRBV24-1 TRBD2 CATSDVNMGREVELFF
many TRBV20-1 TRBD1 CSARDRESYEQYF
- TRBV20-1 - CSADTTGTGELFF
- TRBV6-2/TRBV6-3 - CASSDYTEAFF
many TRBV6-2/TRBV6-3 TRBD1 CASRKGGGNTGELFF
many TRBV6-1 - CASSEAPESIYGYTF
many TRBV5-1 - CASNDGGNSPLHF
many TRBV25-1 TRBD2 CASSEEVAGDNEQFF
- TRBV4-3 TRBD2 CASSPLVGGGPTGELFF
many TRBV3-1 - CASSQGNRPGGNQPQHF
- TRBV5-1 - CASSLATSGDTQYF
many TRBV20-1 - CSARDDSNEQFF
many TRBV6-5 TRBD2 CASSGSGGANTGELFF
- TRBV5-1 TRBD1 CASSLGQGASVTEAFF
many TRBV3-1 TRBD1 CASSHSGTGKAGNTIYF
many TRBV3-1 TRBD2 CASSRAGGPDTQYF
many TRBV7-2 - CASSLVQGTDTQYF
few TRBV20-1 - CSARGRGPNEQFF
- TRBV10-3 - CAISVRNEQYF
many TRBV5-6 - CASSFRGPNTEAFF
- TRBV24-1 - CATSPRAGAYNEQFF
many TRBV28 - CASRPTRGHTDTQYF
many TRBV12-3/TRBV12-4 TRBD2 CASSLASGGANNEQFF
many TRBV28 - CASSGVTYEQYF
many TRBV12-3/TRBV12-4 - CASSFNGLYNEQFF
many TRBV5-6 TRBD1 CASSWGQAEAFF